The 19 T cell receptor beta chains given below trace back to one sample, sequenced in a study of CD8 T cells in Susac syndrome. The authors reverse transcribed roughly 0.5 to 1 ug RNA with random hexamers. A single record per CDR3 protein comes from TCRdb applying MiXCR to the immunoSEQ multiplex PCR reads. The sample lists about 200,000 distinct CDR3 sequences; 90% to 95% were seen once. The sequenced sample consisted of CD4+ T cells from PBMCs. These TCRs come from a human donor in good health.

CDR3 in DNA: TGTGCCAGCAGTGAAGGACAGGGATTTGCGCCCCAGCATTTT. Its translation is CASSEGQGFAPQHF. This chain links TRBV6-4 with TRBJ1-5; 8 positions agree with TRBD1. V lost 3 bases and J lost 9; bases outside the gene matches: 7. Germline lookup yields CDR1 MRHNA and CDR2 SNTAGT. The length of the CDR3 is 14 residues.

V and J are TRBV4-1 and TRBJ1-1, with 8 bases matching TRBD1. Germline V gene lookup returns CDR1 MGHRA and CDR2 YSYEKL. J gave up 2 bases and V 3 bases, and 17 bases lay outside the gene matches. The CDR3 loop spans 19 amino acids. CDR3 region: CASSHQRLDRDGKNTEAFF. Here the CDR3 DNA reads TGCGCCAGCAGCCATCAAAGACTGGACAGGGACGGGAAAAACACTGAAGCTTTCTTT.

The V and J genes are TRBV3-1 and TRBJ2-2; D ambiguous. V was clipped by 1 base and J by 4 bases, with 7 bases between them. Germline CDR1 is LGHDT and CDR2 is YNNKEL (reference sequence). The CDR3 contains 14 residues. The CDR3 sequence is CASSQVEATGELFF. The CDR3 nucleotides are TGTGCCAGCAGCCAAGTGGAAGCCACCGGGGAGCTGTTTTTT.

This clonotype is a singleton in its sample. The CDR3 DNA sequence: TGTGCCAGCAGTCTAGAGGGGACAGGGGACGGGGAGCTGTTTTTT. It yields the protein CASSLEGTGDGELFF. This sequence joins TRBV12-3 or TRBV12-4 and TRBJ2-2; 10 nucleotides align to TRBD1. Trimming cost V 5 bases and J 7 bases; bases outside gene matches: 7. The CDR3 is made up of 15 amino acids.

This clonotype was seen just once. The V call is TRBV4-3, the J call TRBJ2-1, with 7 bases matching TRBD1. The junction had 2 bases not matched to a gene; V was cut back by 3 bases and J by 3 bases. The CDR3 has 14 residues. Germline assignment: CDR1 LGHNA and CDR2 YSLEER. CDR3: CASSQTGIYNEQFF. DNA for the CDR3: TGCGCCAGCAGCCAGACAGGGATCTACAATGAGCAGTTCTTC.

V gene TRBV5-6 combines with J gene TRBJ2-7, with D hard to call. CDR1 and CDR2 from the germline V gene are SGHDT and YYEEEE. With 0 bases removed from V and 3 bases from J, the gap between germline ends came to 13 bases. CDR3 length: 15 residues. CDR3 sequence (DNA): TGTGCCAGCAGCTTGGGCGGCTGGACGGTCTACGAGCAGTACGTC. Translation gives CASSLGGWTVYEQYV.

The chain uses TRBV7-9 and TRBJ1-3, with D uncertain. Trimming removed 4 bases from V and 7 bases from J, with 8 bases in between. This CDR3 has 12 amino acids. The germline gives CDR1 SEHNR, CDR2 FQNEAQ (reference sequence). The CDR3 reads CASSSQPNTIYF. CDR3 DNA sequence: TGTGCCAGCAGCTCCCAGCCGAACACCATATATTTT.

This chain uses TRBV20-1 with TRBJ2-7, with TRBD2 matching over 8 bases. J gave up 6 bases and V 5 bases, and 9 bases lay outside the gene matches. This CDR3 spans 13 amino acids. Germline V lookup: CDR1 DFQATT, CDR2 SNEGSKA (reference sequence). This chain's CDR3 is CSAARGDLPEQYF. The CDR3 DNA is TGCAGTGCTGCGCGGGGGGACCTTCCCGAGCAGTACTTC.

The genes are TRBV6-2 or TRBV6-3 and TRBJ2-5; D call uncertain. Trimming shortened V by 6 bases and J by 1 base, and 12 bases separated the two germline ends. This CDR3 has 14 amino acids. Germline V gene lookup returns CDR1 MNHEY and CDR2 SVGEGT. The CDR3 DNA reads TGTGCCAGCAGAGACACTCCCTCCCAAGAGACCCAGTACTTC. Its protein product is CASRDTPSQETQYF.

The chain employs TRBV20-1 and TRBJ1-6, with 8 bases identical to TRBD1. Trimming removed 3 bases from V and 8 bases from J; junction bases left unmatched: 6. The germline V gene encodes CDR1 DFQATT and CDR2 SNEGSKA (reference sequence). The CDR3 totals 14 residues. CDR3 amino acids: CSASSGQGYSPLHF. The CDR3 DNA reads TGCAGTGCTAGCTCCGGACAGGGTTATTCACCCCTCCACTTT.

The chain combines TRBV6-1 with TRBJ1-1; D is possibly TRBD1 (5 bases). Germline CDR1 and CDR2: MNHNS and SASEGT. The germline V and J ends were trimmed by 7 bases and 2 bases, with 11 bases remaining between them. The CDR3 spans 13 residues. CDR3 coding DNA: TGTGCCAGCAACGATGACAGCAACACTGAAGCTTTCTTT. Protein sequence: CASNDDSNTEAFF.

This CDR3 is CASSSRLATDTQYF. The CDR3 DNA is TGCGCCAGCAGCTCGCGACTAGCAACAGATACGCAGTATTTT. The chain employs TRBV5-1 and TRBJ2-3; 7 nucleotides align to TRBD2. J lost 3 bases, V lost 3 bases, and 4 bases had no gene match. The CDR3 has 14 residues. The V gene's germline CDR1 is SGHRS and CDR2 YFSETQ.

The chain employs TRBV20-1 and TRBJ1-4; D gene uncertain. Germline V gene sequence: CDR1 DFQATT, CDR2 SNEGSKA (reference sequence). V shed 6 bases and J shed 3 bases, with 11 bases lying between them. The CDR3 loop spans 13 amino acids. CDR3 nucleotide sequence: TGCAGTGCCGACCACGGCGCTAATGAAAAACTGTTTTTT. Its protein product is CSADHGANEKLFF.

The rearrangement joins TRBV30 to TRBJ1-2; tentative D call: TRBD1 (5 bases). The CDR3 covers 11 residues. The V end lost 1 base, the J end lost 8 bases, and 8 bases lay between the germline ends. Germline V CDR1 and CDR2: GTSNPN, SVGIG (reference sequence). The CDR3 nucleotides read TGTGCCTGGAGTGGGGGCCGCGGCTACACCTTC. This codes for CAWSGGRGYTF.

The J gene is TRBJ2-1, the V gene TRBV9, with D possibly being TRBD2 (5 bases). This CDR3 comprises 17 residues. The germline V gene has CDR1 SGDLS and CDR2 YYNGEE. V lost 3 bases to trimming and J lost 6 bases, with 22 bases between them. CDR3 sequence reads: CASSASREGRKPNEQFF. In DNA form, the CDR3 reads TGTGCCAGCAGCGCTTCCCGGGAAGGGAGAAAGCCCAATGAGCAGTTCTTC.

V usage is TRBV7-9 and J usage is TRBJ2-3; weak D call: TRBD2 (5 bases). The CDR3 covers 14 residues. The ends were cut back, 2 bases at V and 2 bases at J, with 8 bases in the middle. The germline gives CDR1 SEHNR, CDR2 FQNEAQ (reference sequence). CDR3 loop: CASSLTLATDTQYF. The CDR3 DNA is TGTGCCAGCAGCTTAACGCTAGCCACAGATACGCAGTATTTT.

V usage is TRBV18 and J usage is TRBJ1-6; the match to TRBD1 covers 7 bases. Per the germline V gene, CDR1 is KGHSH and CDR2 is LQKENI. Trimming removed 3 bases from V and 14 bases from J; junction bases left unmatched: 10. The CDR3 is 14 residues long. The CDR3 protein is CASSPPTGAGALHF. The DNA of the CDR3 is TGTGCCAGCTCACCCCCCACAGGGGCAGGGGCCCTCCACTTT.

The V call is TRBV6-2 or TRBV6-3, the J call TRBJ2-7, with D perhaps assigned TRBD1 or TRBD2 (5 bases each). The CDR3 is 14 residues long. Trimming removed 5 bases at V and 8 bases at J, with 19 bases between. Germline V gene lookup returns CDR1 MNHEY and CDR2 SVGEGT. CDR3 DNA: TGTGCCAGCAGTCCCGGGACCCAACCTACGAAGCAGTACTTC. It encodes CASSPGTQPTKQYF.

The rearrangement uses TRBV24-1 and TRBJ1-1; D is possibly TRBD1 (5 bases). The V gene lost 9 bases and the J gene lost 1 base, with 8 bases spanning the gap. This CDR3 comprises 12 residues. Per germline, CDR1 KGHDR and CDR2 SFDVKD. The DNA for the CDR3 is TGTGCCACCCGGGACCCGAACACTGAAGCTTTCTTT. Translating it yields CATRDPNTEAFF.